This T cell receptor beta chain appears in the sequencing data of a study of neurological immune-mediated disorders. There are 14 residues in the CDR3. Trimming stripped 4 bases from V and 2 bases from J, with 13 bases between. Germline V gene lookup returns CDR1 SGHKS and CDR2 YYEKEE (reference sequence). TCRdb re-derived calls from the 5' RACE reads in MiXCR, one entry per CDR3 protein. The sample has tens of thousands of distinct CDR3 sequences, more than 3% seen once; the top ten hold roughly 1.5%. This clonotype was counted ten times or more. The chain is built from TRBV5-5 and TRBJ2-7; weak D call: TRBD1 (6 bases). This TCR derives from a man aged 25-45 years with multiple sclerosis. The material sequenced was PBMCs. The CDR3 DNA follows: TGTGCCAGCAGCGACAGGTGGGGTACCTACGAGCAGTACTTC. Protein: CASSDRWGTYEQYF. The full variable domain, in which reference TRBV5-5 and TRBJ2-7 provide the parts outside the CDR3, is DAGVTQSPTHLIKTRGQQVTLRCSPISGHKSVSWYQQVLGQGPQFIFQYYEKEERGRGNFPDRFSARQFPNYSSELNVNALLLGDSALYLCASSDRWGTYEQYFGPGTRLTVT.